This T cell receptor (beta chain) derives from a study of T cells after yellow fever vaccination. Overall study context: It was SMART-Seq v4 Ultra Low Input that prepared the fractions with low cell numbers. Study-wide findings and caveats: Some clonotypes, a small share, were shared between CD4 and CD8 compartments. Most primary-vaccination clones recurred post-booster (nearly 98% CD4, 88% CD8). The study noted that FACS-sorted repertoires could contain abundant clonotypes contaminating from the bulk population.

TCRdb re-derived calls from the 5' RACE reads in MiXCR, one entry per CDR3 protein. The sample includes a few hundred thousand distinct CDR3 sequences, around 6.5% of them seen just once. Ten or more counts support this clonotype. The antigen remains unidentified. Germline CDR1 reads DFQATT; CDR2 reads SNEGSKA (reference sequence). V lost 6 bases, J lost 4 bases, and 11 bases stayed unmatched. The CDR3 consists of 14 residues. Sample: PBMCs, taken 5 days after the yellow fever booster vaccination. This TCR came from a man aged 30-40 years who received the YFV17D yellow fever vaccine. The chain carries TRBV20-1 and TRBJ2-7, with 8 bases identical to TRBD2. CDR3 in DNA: TGCAGTGCCCGGGGGGGCGGGAAGGCTTACGAGCAGTACTTC. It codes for CSARGGGKAYEQYF.